This entry concerns a single T cell receptor beta chain. Its antigen is currently unknown. This record comes from a study of T-cell memory formation after mild COVID-19. Overall study results and limits: Among CD4+ contracting clones, most were CM and EM, and CD8+ ones EMRA.

Trimming cost V 5 bases and J 2 bases, with 16 bases left between them. The CDR3 is made up of 15 amino acids. Germline assignment: CDR1 MNHEY and CDR2 SMNVEV (reference sequence). TCRdb reanalysed the 5' RACE reads using MiXCR and keeps one entry per CDR3 protein. The top ten clones hold 8.1% of a sample with 550,000 to 650,000 distinct CDR3 sequences, 15% to 20% of them seen once. This TCR derives from an adult woman who had mild COVID-19 (a few samples of this study predate the infection). Cell type and time point are not known. The sample consisted of PBMCs or a T cell subset sorted from them (not recorded which). This chain links TRBV27 with TRBJ2-7; D ambiguous. The CDR3 region is CASSLTVSAAYEQYF. CDR3 nucleotides: TGTGCCAGCAGTCTGACTGTCAGTGCGGCCTACGAGCAGTACTTC.